These 29 T cell receptor beta chains came from one sample sequenced in a study of PD-1 blockade in mismatch repair-deficient tumors (dated by TCRdb to the late 2010s). Libraries were prepared through the immunoSEQ multiplex PCR assay. TCRdb holds this immuneACCESS table with in-frame rearrangements only. Some clones are missing; in checked studies, unresolved V genes explain under half, and the rest has no known cause. This sample has some 100,000 clones in its table, and 82% of those were observed once. The top ten hold roughly 6.3% of the sample. The sequencing used peripheral blood, collected about 36 weeks after starting pembrolizumab. These receptors all come from an adult with mismatch repair-deficient cancer.

The chain recombines TRBV12-5 with TRBJ1-4; 7 nucleotides align to TRBD1. Germline V CDR1 and CDR2: LGHNT, FRNRAP. The CDR3 covers 15 residues. With 5 bases clipped from V and 3 bases from J, the junction kept 6 bases outside the gene matches. DNA of the CDR3: TGTGCTAGTGGTACCGGACAGGCGGCTAATGAAAAACTGTTTTTT. This encodes CASGTGQAANEKLFF.

The chain joins TRBV2 to TRBJ2-7, with no clear D. V shed 4 bases and J shed 0 bases, with 10 bases lying between them. Germline V gives CDR1 SNHLY, CDR2 FYNNEI. The CDR3 runs to 14 residues. This CDR3 is CASSVDSSSYEQYF. In DNA, the CDR3 is TGTGCCAGCAGTGTTGACTCGTCCTCCTACGAGCAGTACTTC.

V usage is TRBV27 and J usage is TRBJ1-1, with 11 bases aligning to TRBD1. V was pared by 4 bases and J by 6 bases, with 7 bases of the junction left unmatched. The CDR3 consists of 15 residues. The germline CDR1 and CDR2 sequences are MNHEY and SMNVEV (reference sequence). The CDR3 spells CASSSPDRGHAEAFF. In DNA form, the CDR3 reads TGTGCCAGCAGTTCGCCGGACAGGGGGCATGCTGAAGCTTTCTTT.

V gene TRBV10-3 combines with J gene TRBJ1-1, with TRBD1 matching over 8 bases. The germline V gene has CDR1 ENHRY and CDR2 SYGVKD. CDR3 size: 13 residues. J was trimmed by 4 bases and V by 3 bases; bases with no gene match: 1. CDR3 amino acids: CAISEGQGTEAFF. The CDR3 DNA follows: TGTGCCATCAGTGAAGGACAGGGCACTGAAGCTTTCTTT.

V is TRBV7-6 and J is TRBJ2-7, with 8 bases that match TRBD2. J lost 0 bases, V lost 5 bases, and 6 bases had no gene match. Germline-derived CDR1 and CDR2 are SGHVS and FNYEAQ. This CDR3 is built from 15 residues. CDR3: CASSTTSGSSYEQYF. Here the CDR3 DNA reads TGTGCCAGCAGCACAACTAGCGGTTCCTCCTACGAGCAGTACTTC.

V usage is TRBV9 and J usage is TRBJ2-7; 7 bases match TRBD2. The CDR3 has 18 amino acids. From germline, CDR1 is SGDLS and CDR2 YYNGEE. J gave up 2 bases and V 0 bases, and 14 bases lay outside the gene matches. The CDR3 sequence: CASSVVGDYPPSTYEQYF. CDR3 sequence (DNA): TGTGCCAGCAGCGTAGTGGGGGACTACCCCCCCTCGACCTACGAGCAGTACTTC.

The gene calls are TRBV5-1 and TRBJ2-2, with D maybe TRBD1 (6 bases). V was trimmed by 0 bases and J by 4 bases, leaving 10 bases between them. Germline loops: CDR1 SGHRS, CDR2 YFSETQ. This CDR3 contains 15 residues. The CDR3 coding sequence is TGCGCCAGCAGCTTGGAGGCAGGGGCCACCGGGGAGCTGTTTTTT. Amino acid sequence: CASSLEAGATGELFF.

The chain employs TRBV19 and TRBJ2-5; 10 bases match TRBD1. Germline lookup yields CDR1 LNHDA and CDR2 SQIVND (reference sequence). CDR3 length: 15 residues. The ends lost 3 bases at V and 4 bases at J; junction bases unmatched: 5. The CDR3 sequence: CASSMGGQGTETQYF. DNA for the CDR3: TGTGCCAGTAGTATGGGGGGACAGGGGACAGAGACCCAGTACTTC.

The rearrangement uses TRBV7-8 and TRBJ2-3; TRBD2 matches 9 bases. Germline loops: CDR1 SGHVS, CDR2 FQNEAQ. The CDR3 is 15 amino acids. V shed 5 bases and J 4 bases; nucleotides not matched to a gene: 7. The chain's CDR3 is CASSEGTSPADTQYF. The CDR3 region has the DNA TGTGCCAGCAGCGAAGGGACTAGCCCGGCAGATACGCAGTATTTT.

V usage is TRBV29-1 and J usage is TRBJ2-7; perhaps TRBD2 as D (6 bases). CDR1 SQVTM and CDR2 ANQGSEA come from the germline V gene. The CDR3 runs to 14 residues. With 1 base removed from V and 2 bases from J, the gap between germline ends came to 12 bases. CDR3 amino acids: CSVEGSGATYEQYF. The CDR3, as DNA: TGCAGCGTTGAAGGGTCGGGAGCGACCTACGAGCAGTACTTC.

The chain employs TRBV7-2 and TRBJ1-3; D is unclear. The germline V gene has CDR1 SGHTA and CDR2 FQGNSA. The CDR3 runs 12 residues. V lost 3 bases, J lost 8 bases, and 8 bases lay in between. The CDR3 loop is CASSFSRDTIYF. The CDR3 coding sequence is TGTGCCAGCAGCTTCAGCCGGGACACCATATATTTT.

This clone showed up just a few times. The chain recombines TRBV6-1 with TRBJ2-7; perhaps TRBD1 as D (8 bases). This CDR3 has 16 amino acids. Germline V gives CDR1 MNHNS, CDR2 SASEGT. V lost 4 bases and J 3 bases, leaving 19 bases between the germline ends. CDR3 nucleotide sequence: TGTGCCAGCAGTGCCTACGGACAGGGAGGGAACTACGAGCAGTACTTC. This gives the protein CASSAYGQGGNYEQYF.

The chain is built from TRBV19 and TRBJ1-5; 7 bases line up with TRBD1. V shed 2 bases and J 3 bases; nucleotides not matched to a gene: 7. This CDR3 contains 16 residues. Germline V lookup: CDR1 LNHDA, CDR2 SQIVND (reference sequence). The CDR3 loop is CASSIKSTGPNQPQHF. The CDR3 nucleotides read TGTGCCAGTAGTATAAAATCGACAGGGCCCAATCAGCCCCAGCATTTT.

The V and J genes are TRBV30 and TRBJ2-3; D tentatively fits TRBD1 or TRBD2 (5 bases each). The germline CDR1 and CDR2 sequences are GTSNPN and SVGIG (reference sequence). The ends were cut back, 2 bases at V and 3 bases at J, with 18 bases in the middle. CDR3 length equals 16 residues. CDR3 sequence: CAWSFRDGGLTDTQYF. The CDR3 DNA reads TGTGCCTGGAGTTTCCGGGACGGAGGTTTGACAGATACGCAGTATTTT.

In its sample, this clone was seen a few times. The chain couples TRBV7-2 to TRBJ2-7; 8 nucleotides align to TRBD1. J gave up 5 bases and V 4 bases, and 4 bases lay outside the gene matches. Looked up from germline, CDR1 is SGHTA and CDR2 is FQGNSA. The CDR3 has 13 amino acids. The CDR3 loop is CASSSQGADEQYF. DNA for the CDR3: TGTGCCAGCAGCTCGCAGGGGGCCGACGAGCAGTACTTC.

The rearrangement links TRBV10-3 to TRBJ2-2; 9 bases fit TRBD1. CDR1 and CDR2 (germline): ENHRY, SYGVKD. J lost 5 bases, V lost 10 bases, and 8 bases had no gene match. CDR3 length equals 14 residues. CDR3 region: CATAGTGKTGELFF. The DNA for the CDR3 is TGTGCCACTGCCGGGACAGGGAAAACCGGGGAGCTGTTTTTT.

The chain couples TRBV2 to TRBJ2-3, with TRBD2 as a possible D gene (6 bases). V gave up 4 bases and J gave up 2 bases, with 10 bases separating them. The CDR3 has 14 amino acids. From germline, CDR1 is SNHLY and CDR2 FYNNEI. The CDR3 reads CASSVASATDTQYF. The CDR3 DNA reads TGTGCCAGCAGTGTTGCTAGCGCCACAGATACGCAGTATTTT.

This chain uses TRBV6-6 with TRBJ1-1; tentative D call: TRBD1 (6 bases). Trimming shortened V by 2 bases and J by 2 bases, and 9 bases separated the two germline ends. The CDR3 extends over 14 amino acids. Germline loops: CDR1 MNHNY, CDR2 SVGAGI (reference sequence). The CDR3 nucleotides read TGTGCCAGCAGTTACCGGACAGCTAACACTGAAGCTTTCTTT. Encoded protein: CASSYRTANTEAFF.

V is TRBV5-6 and J is TRBJ2-2, with 10 bases matching TRBD2. Unmatched junction bases numbered 6, after V lost 3 bases and J lost 1 base. Germline V lookup: CDR1 SGHDT, CDR2 YYEEEE. The CDR3 runs to 17 residues. CDR3 nucleotides: TGTGCCAGCAGCTCCTTAGCGGGAGGCTTGAACACCGGGGAGCTGTTTTTT. Translating it yields CASSSLAGGLNTGELFF.

The rearrangement links TRBV18 to TRBJ2-4; D unresolved. The CDR3 runs to 14 residues. Trimming stripped 3 bases from V and 0 bases from J, with 6 bases between. Germline CDR1 is KGHSH and CDR2 is LQKENI. As DNA, the CDR3 is TGTGCCAGCTCACCGGAAGTAGCCAAAAACATTCAGTACTTC. Its protein product is CASSPEVAKNIQYF.

This chain joins TRBV29-1 and TRBJ1-1; 8 nucleotides match TRBD1. Germline loops: CDR1 SQVTM, CDR2 ANQGSEA. The ends lost 6 bases at V and 3 bases at J; junction bases unmatched: 6. The CDR3 sequence is 13 residues long. CDR3 region: CSVSDRVYTEAFF. CDR3 DNA sequence: TGCAGCGTATCGGACAGGGTTTACACTGAAGCTTTCTTT.

The chain links TRBV6-5 to TRBJ2-2; D is uncertain. The CDR3 covers 15 residues. Germline CDR1 MNHEY, CDR2 SVGAGI. Trimming removed 6 bases from V and 3 bases from J, with 14 bases in between. CDR3 nucleotide sequence: TGTGCCAGCAGCCTACTAACTGGGGACACCGGGGAGCTGTTTTTT. It is translated as CASSLLTGDTGELFF.

Remarks on this clone: At one of its ends the junction is not consistent with the germline gene, which may arise from a read error. CDR3: CASSSLGLANQETQYF. In nucleotides, the CDR3 is TGTGCTAGCAGCTCTTTGGGACTAGCGAACCAAGAGACCCAGTACTTC. The rearrangement links TRBV7-7 to TRBJ2-5; 10 nucleotides align to TRBD2. In germline, CDR1 is SSHAT, CDR2 FNYEAQ (reference sequence). The CDR3 is 16 residues long.

V is TRBV6-5 and J is TRBJ2-3, with 10 bases that match TRBD2. The length of the CDR3 is 15 residues. Germline CDR1 is MNHEY and CDR2 is SVGAGI. With 5 bases clipped from V and 3 bases from J, the junction kept 5 bases outside the gene matches. CDR3 nucleotides: TGTGCCAGCAGTCCCGGGACTAGCGTAACAGATACGCAGTATTTT. Translated: CASSPGTSVTDTQYF.

This chain links TRBV5-8 with TRBJ2-5; D unresolved. The CDR3 has 15 residues. The V end lost 0 bases, the J end lost 0 bases, and 9 bases lay between the germline ends. The germline V gene has CDR1 SGHTS and CDR2 YDEGEE. CDR3 bases: TGTGCCAGCAGCTTGGGGGCATCCTACCAAGAGACCCAGTACTTC. It translates to CASSLGASYQETQYF.

The rearrangement joins TRBV9 to TRBJ2-7; the match to TRBD2 covers 11 bases. Germline V gene data show CDR1 as SGDLS and CDR2 as YYNGEE. The CDR3 is 16 residues long. The V and J ends lost 3 bases and 0 bases, in that order; junction bases with no gene match: 5. The CDR3 reads CASSAGTSGGSYEQYF. For the CDR3, the DNA is TGTGCCAGCAGCGCAGGAACTAGCGGGGGCTCCTACGAGCAGTACTTC.

The chain recombines TRBV7-3 with TRBJ2-2; D remains unclear. CDR1 is SGHTA, CDR2 FQGTGA, per germline. The V end was cut by 3 bases, the J end by 6 bases, with 5 bases between. The CDR3 totals 12 residues. CDR3 DNA: TGTGCCAGCAGCTTTGGCGCCGGGGAGCTGTTTTTT. Amino acid sequence: CASSFGAGELFF.

The gene calls are TRBV5-6 and TRBJ1-1; possible D gene TRBD1, 6 bases. Germline CDR1 reads SGHDT; CDR2 reads YYEEEE. Trimming stripped 2 bases from V and 0 bases from J, with 11 bases between. This CDR3 region has 15 residues. CDR3 nucleotide sequence: TGTGCCAGCAGCTTTACAGGGAACATGAACACTGAAGCTTTCTTT. Amino acid sequence: CASSFTGNMNTEAFF.

The V call is TRBV5-1, the J call TRBJ2-1; the match to TRBD2 covers 8 bases. Germline values: CDR1 SGHRS, CDR2 YFSETQ. V was pared by 4 bases and J by 7 bases, with 7 bases of the junction left unmatched. The length of the CDR3 is 14 residues. CDR3 sequence: CASSDGREENEQFF. The CDR3 nucleotides read TGCGCCAGCAGCGACGGGAGGGAGGAAAATGAGCAGTTCTTC.